This TCR beta chain is from a study of sequential checkpoint blockade in melanoma. Treatment noted: randomized to nivolumab then ipilimumab (arm A) or the reverse (arm B). Patients had received no earlier DNA-damaging chemotherapy. Measured with immunoSEQ multiplex PCR; TCRdb has only the in-frame clones, and not every one. This table holds fewer than 45,000 clones, 70% to 90% found once. Germline lookup yields CDR1 SGHVS and CDR2 FQNEAQ. The CDR3 extends over 16 amino acids. V was cut by 7 bases and J by 1 base, with 20 bases left in between. Sample: CD8+ T cells sorted from blood (inferred from file names), taken from a patient given nivolumab and ipilimumab in sequence. The source is a human donor with melanoma. The chain is built from TRBV7-8 and TRBJ2-7; D might be TRBD2 (5 bases). The CDR3 coding sequence is TGTGCCAGCACCCAAGGTCGGGGAATCGGGTCCTACGAGCAGTACGTC. It specifies CASTQGRGIGSYEQYV.